The entry that follows covers one T cell receptor beta chain sequence. These data are taken from a study of blood T cell repertoires in COVID-19. Contact with a PCR-confirmed or clinician-diagnosed COVID-19 case occurred within 2 weeks of entry. Germline CDR1 and CDR2: KGHSH and LQKENI. Trimming stripped 5 bases from V and 7 bases from J, with 9 bases between. There are 13 residues in the CDR3. TCRdb keeps only in-frame clones here, not all; method: immunoSEQ multiplex PCR. The sample includes hundreds of thousands of clones, approximately 90% seen only once; the top ten take around 0.8%. The source of this sequence is a man in his fifties who had been exposed to COVID-19. Sequencing used PBMCs or T cells enriched from blood (not recorded which). The rearrangement joins TRBV18 to TRBJ1-6, with D maybe TRBD1 (6 bases). The CDR3: CASSSGANSPLHF. The CDR3 region has the DNA TGTGCCAGCTCATCAGGGGCGAATTCACCCCTCCACTTT.